This entry lists 31 T cell receptor beta chains sequenced from one sample in a study of blood T cell repertoires in COVID-19 (dated by TCRdb to the early 2020s). Library prep was done by the immunoSEQ multiplex PCR assay. In its TCRdb copy, this immuneACCESS table keeps in-frame sequences only and misses some clones. Where compared with another copy, unresolved V genes explain less than half of these, and the others have no known cause. This sample gives about 270,000 clones in total; around 87% of them show up just once. The ten top clones hold over 2% of the sample. Sample: peripheral blood. The receptors come from a woman aged 45 to 65 with acute or convalescent COVID-19.

The J gene is TRBJ1-1, the V gene TRBV5-1; maybe TRBD1 (6 bases). Per germline, CDR1 SGHRS and CDR2 YFSETQ. The germline V and J ends were trimmed by 6 bases and 3 bases, with 15 bases remaining between them. The CDR3 covers 14 residues. DNA of the CDR3: TGCGCCAGCACCCGACAGGCAGCGGACACTGAAGCTTTCTTT. This codes for CASTRQAADTEAFF.

V is TRBV19 and J is TRBJ1-5; TRBD1 matches at 7 bases. Germline CDR1 reads LNHDA; CDR2 reads SQIVND (reference sequence). Trimming removed 2 bases from V and 3 bases from J; junction bases left unmatched: 4. This CDR3 has 15 residues. The CDR3 loop is CASSIFDRANQPQHF. DNA of the CDR3: TGTGCCAGTAGTATATTCGACAGGGCCAATCAGCCCCAGCATTTT.

The chain links TRBV4-1 to TRBJ1-5; 7 bases fit TRBD1. The CDR3 contains 15 residues. Germline CDR1 reads MGHRA; CDR2 reads YSYEKL. V was pared by 3 bases and J by 13 bases, with 15 bases of the junction left unmatched. In DNA form, the CDR3 reads TGCGCCAGCAGCCAGGGGGACTGGACAGGCGGCTCACAGCATTTT. Its translation is CASSQGDWTGGSQHF.

This chain uses TRBV4-3 with TRBJ2-5; 8 nucleotides align to TRBD2. With 0 bases clipped from V and 4 bases from J, the junction kept 4 bases outside the gene matches. The germline V gene encodes CDR1 LGHNA and CDR2 YSLEER. This CDR3 contains 15 residues. CDR3 protein: CASSQEVAGRETQYF. The DNA of the CDR3 is TGCGCCAGCAGCCAAGAGGTAGCGGGAAGAGAGACCCAGTACTTC.

The chain is built from TRBV7-2 and TRBJ1-1; 7 nucleotides match TRBD1. Losses at the gene ends were 5 bases for V and 1 base for J; bases not matched to a gene: 4. Germline loops: CDR1 SGHTA, CDR2 FQGNSA. The CDR3 runs to 14 residues. CDR3 sequence: CASSPQGGNTEAFF. The CDR3 DNA reads TGTGCCAGCAGCCCTCAGGGGGGGAACACTGAAGCTTTCTTT.

The genes are TRBV4-1 and TRBJ2-7, with D unclear. The CDR3 is made up of 15 amino acids. V was cut by 1 base and J by 0 bases, with 10 bases left in between. The germline gives CDR1 MGHRA, CDR2 YSYEKL. CDR3 in DNA: TGCGCCAGCAGCCAAGGTAGACTCCACTCCTACGAGCAGTACTTC. This encodes CASSQGRLHSYEQYF.

This rearrangement joins TRBV9 to TRBJ2-1; a possible D gene is TRBD1 (6 bases). The V gene lost 6 bases and the J gene lost 1 base, with 14 bases spanning the gap. The CDR3 consists of 15 residues. From germline, CDR1 is SGDLS and CDR2 YYNGEE. CDR3 region: CASNPTGRSYNEQFF. CDR3 bases: TGTGCCAGCAACCCGACAGGTCGGTCCTACAATGAGCAGTTCTTC.

The V and J genes are TRBV5-1 and TRBJ2-1, with TRBD2 matching 13 bases. Germline values: CDR1 SGHRS, CDR2 YFSETQ. V was pared by 5 bases and J by 7 bases, with 12 bases of the junction left unmatched. The CDR3 is 17 amino acids. The CDR3 region has the DNA TGCGCCAGCAGAGCGCCTGGGACTAGCGGGATCGGGAATGAGCAGTTCTTC. Encoded protein: CASRAPGTSGIGNEQFF. Supplemented by reference TRBV5-1 and TRBJ2-1, the full variable domain reads KAGVTQTPRYLIKTRGQQVTLSCSPISGHRSVSWYQQTPGQGLQFLFEYFSETQRNKGNFPGRFSGRQFSNSRSEMNVSTLELGDSALYLCASRAPGTSGIGNEQFFGPGTRLTVL.

CDR3 nucleotide sequence: TGTGCCAGCAGTAGTACCTGGACAGGACGTAGGCCCACGCGGGATTCACCCCTCCACTTT. This gives the protein CASSSTWTGRRPTRDSPLHF. The rearrangement uses TRBV27 and TRBJ1-6; TRBD1 matches 7 bases. The CDR3 contains 20 residues. The V gene end was trimmed by 5 bases and the J gene end by 8 bases; junction bases not matched to a gene: 24. Germline V gene data show CDR1 as MNHEY and CDR2 as SMNVEV (reference sequence).

The genes are TRBV9 and TRBJ1-1; TRBD1 matches at 8 bases. The V segment lost 3 bases and the J segment 1 base; nucleotides outside the gene matches: 14. Germline V lookup: CDR1 SGDLS, CDR2 YYNGEE. The CDR3 totals 18 residues. CDR3 residues: CASSARDRTSPGNTEAFF. Here the CDR3 DNA reads TGTGCCAGCAGCGCTAGGGACAGGACATCTCCGGGGAACACTGAAGCTTTCTTT.

This rearrangement joins TRBV7-9 to TRBJ2-2; 7 bases are a match to TRBD2. CDR1 SEHNR and CDR2 FQNEAQ come from the germline V gene (reference sequence). This CDR3 region has 14 residues. The ends lost 1 base at V and 7 bases at J; junction bases unmatched: 3. CDR3 in amino acids: CASSLVTGGGELFF. In DNA, the CDR3 is TGTGCCAGCAGCTTAGTTACGGGAGGCGGGGAGCTGTTTTTT.

Regarding this clone: This CDR3 is missing its conserved last phenylalanine or tryptophan, likely due to a read error. It is unclear where the CDR3 begins or ends on the DNA, so no DNA is shown, and the CDR3 is as TCRdb lists it. The chain is built from TRBV12-3 or TRBV12-4 and TRBJ1-2; the DNA was not compared with TRBD1, the D call given in the table. Including both end residues, the CDR3 is 9 amino acids long. The CDR3 is CASSRTGQI.

The chain recombines TRBV19 with TRBJ1-1; D is ambiguous. The germline gives CDR1 LNHDA, CDR2 SQIVND (reference sequence). CDR3 length: 14 amino acids. Trimming removed 3 bases from V and 3 bases from J, with 11 bases in between. The CDR3 DNA is TGTGCCAGTAGTATCCGGTGGAGGGACACTGAAGCTTTCTTT. As protein: CASSIRWRDTEAFF.

This chain uses TRBV19 with TRBJ2-3; possibly TRBD2 for D (7 bases). Trimming stripped 5 bases from V and 4 bases from J, with 19 bases between. This CDR3 has 16 residues. From germline, CDR1 is LNHDA and CDR2 SQIVND (reference sequence). The CDR3, as DNA: TGTGCCAGTAGTGTGGGCGGGGGCAGGATCTCAGATACGCAGTATTTT. Its translation is CASSVGGGRISDTQYF.

V gene TRBV6-2 or TRBV6-3 combines with J gene TRBJ2-3, with D maybe TRBD1 (6 bases). The CDR3 sequence is 15 residues long. Germline V gene data show CDR1 as MNHEY and CDR2 as SVGEGT. V was shortened by 2 bases and J by 0 bases, with 9 bases between the two germline ends. CDR3 amino acids: CASSYRTASTDTQYF. The CDR3 bases are TGTGCCAGCAGTTACAGGACAGCGAGCACAGATACGCAGTATTTT.

The rearrangement joins TRBV5-4 to TRBJ2-7, with TRBD2 matching 10 bases. The CDR3 contains 15 residues. From germline, CDR1 is SGHNT and CDR2 YYREEE (reference sequence). Trimming removed 7 bases from V and 4 bases from J; junction bases left unmatched: 11. CDR3 in DNA: TGTGCCAGCGCGAGCGGGGGGGCGCTAGGGTACGAGCAGTACTTC. Protein product: CASASGGALGYEQYF.

The J gene is TRBJ2-7, the V gene TRBV11-2; the match to TRBD2 covers 12 bases. V lost 4 bases to trimming and J lost 2 bases; unmatched junction nucleotides: 3. Germline assignment: CDR1 SGHAT and CDR2 FQNNGV. This CDR3 is 15 amino acids long. The CDR3 DNA reads TGTGCCAGCAGCTATCTAGCGGGAGGGCCCTACGAGCAGTACTTC. Amino acids: CASSYLAGGPYEQYF.

The genes are TRBV27 and TRBJ2-1; the D is unclear. The V end lost 4 bases, the J end lost 7 bases, and 8 bases lay between the germline ends. Germline V gene data show CDR1 as MNHEY and CDR2 as SMNVEV (reference sequence). The CDR3 consists of 12 residues. In nucleotides, the CDR3 is TGTGCCAGCAGTTCCTACCCGAATGAGCAGTTCTTC. Translated: CASSSYPNEQFF.

The chain couples TRBV7-8 to TRBJ2-1; D may be TRBD2 (6 bases). The CDR3 loop spans 16 amino acids. Trimming shortened V by 0 bases and J by 1 base, and 10 bases separated the two germline ends. CDR1 is SGHVS and CDR2 is FQNEAQ in the germline V gene. The CDR3 protein is CASSLAAGSSYNEQFF. CDR3 DNA: TGTGCCAGCAGCTTAGCGGCGGGATCGTCCTACAATGAGCAGTTCTTC.

The chain uses TRBV21-1 and TRBJ2-7; whether TRBD2, the table's D call, matches the DNA was not checked. TRBV21-1 is given as a pseudogene. The CDR3 is 17 amino acids. CDR3 in DNA: TGTGCCAGCAGCAAAGGGGGTATCTCGGCCCCGGGGAGGGAGCAGTACTTC. It encodes CASSKGGISAPGREQYF.

The chain has TRBV11-1 and TRBJ1-4; D gene uncertain. This CDR3 is built from 13 residues. The germline V gene has CDR1 SGHAT and CDR2 FQDESV (reference sequence). The V end lost 5 bases, the J end lost 8 bases, and 12 bases lay between the germline ends. In nucleotides, the CDR3 is TGTGCCAGCAGCGCCAATCGCAGGGAAAAACTGTTTTTT. Amino acid sequence: CASSANRREKLFF. Full variable domain (missing parts from reference TRBV11-1 and TRBJ1-4): EAEVAQSPRYKITEKSQAVAFWCDPISGHATLYWYRQILGQGPELLVQFQDESVVDDSQLPKDRFSAERLKGVDSTLKIQPAELGDSAMYLCASSANRREKLFFGSGTQLSVL.

The DNA of the CDR3 is TGTGCCAGCAGCGTTAGGGGGTCGTGGAATGAGCAGTTCTTC. This sequence encodes CASSVRGSWNEQFF. The chain has TRBV9 and TRBJ2-1; TRBD1 is a possible D gene (6 bases). This CDR3 has 14 residues. CDR1 and CDR2 (germline): SGDLS, YYNGEE. Trimming removed 2 bases at V and 7 bases at J, with 13 bases between.

As for this clone: The same CDR3 is also encoded by other DNA sequences in this sample. The chain joins TRBV28 to TRBJ2-5; D might be TRBD1 (5 bases). Looked up from germline, CDR1 is MDHEN and CDR2 is SYDVKM. V was cut by 3 bases and J by 4 bases, with 9 bases left in between. The CDR3 contains 13 residues. As DNA, the CDR3 is TGTGCCAGCAGTTTGCTGGGGCGAGAGACCCAGTACTTC. This sequence encodes CASSLLGRETQYF.

V usage is TRBV6-5 and J usage is TRBJ2-1, with D hard to call. CDR1 MNHEY and CDR2 SVGAGI come from the germline V gene. This CDR3 region has 13 residues. Trimming shortened V by 0 bases and J by 15 bases, and 15 bases separated the two germline ends. The DNA for the CDR3 is TGTGCCAGCAGTTACTCGGGCCTGGCAGTCCCGTTCTTC. It translates to CASSYSGLAVPFF.

This chain joins TRBV10-3 and TRBJ2-5; a weak D match, TRBD2 (6 bases). The germline V gene has CDR1 ENHRY and CDR2 SYGVKD. V was clipped by 2 bases and J by 4 bases, with 17 bases between them. This CDR3 has 16 residues. DNA for the CDR3: TGTGCCATCAGTGAGCCGGGGGACCTTAGAACAGAGACCCAGTACTTC. It translates to CAISEPGDLRTETQYF.

This clone was counted a single time. The V gene is TRBV4-2, the J gene TRBJ1-2; D is perhaps TRBD1 (5 bases). Germline values: CDR1 LGHNA, CDR2 YNFKEQ. The CDR3 consists of 14 residues. V gave up 0 bases and J gave up 5 bases, with 10 bases separating them. The CDR3 region is CASSQDAGGYGYTF. CDR3 in DNA: TGTGCCAGCAGCCAAGATGCCGGGGGGTATGGCTACACCTTC.

The J gene is TRBJ2-1, the V gene TRBV29-1; 8 bases agree with TRBD2. Germline V gene sequence: CDR1 SQVTM, CDR2 ANQGSEA. The CDR3 length is 14 residues. Trimming took 3 bases from V and 4 from J; bases not matched to a gene: 5. The CDR3 region has the DNA TGCAGCGTTGATTCGCCTAGCGGGTACAATGAGCAGTTCTTC. Its translation: CSVDSPSGYNEQFF.

The genes are TRBV5-1 and TRBJ1-3, with unresolved D. From germline, CDR1 is SGHRS and CDR2 YFSETQ. The CDR3 runs to 14 residues. V gave up 4 bases and J gave up 3 bases, with 11 bases separating them. The CDR3 region is CASSTTSGGNTIYF. The CDR3 DNA sequence: TGCGCCAGCAGCACCACATCGGGTGGAAACACCATATATTTT.

The rearrangement uses TRBV9 and TRBJ1-2, with 7 nucleotides matching TRBD1. The germline CDR1 and CDR2 sequences are SGDLS and YYNGEE. V shed 2 bases and J 4 bases; nucleotides not matched to a gene: 11. The CDR3 has 16 amino acids. The CDR3 loop reads CASSVDSRGRSYGYTF. The CDR3 nucleotides read TGTGCCAGCAGCGTTGATTCGAGGGGGCGTAGCTATGGCTACACCTTC.

V usage is TRBV24-1 and J usage is TRBJ2-6; a weak D match, TRBD1 (5 bases). The CDR3 is 17 residues long. Germline CDR1 reads KGHDR; CDR2 reads SFDVKD. Trimming shortened V by 3 bases and J by 4 bases, and 15 bases separated the two germline ends. CDR3 sequence reads: CATSDGAMAAGANVLTF. The DNA of the CDR3 is TGTGCCACCAGTGATGGGGCCATGGCGGCCGGGGCCAACGTCCTGACTTTC.

This chain uses TRBV5-5 with TRBJ2-3; the match to TRBD2 covers 8 bases. This CDR3 comprises 15 residues. J gave up 4 bases and V 4 bases, and 8 bases lay outside the gene matches. The germline gives CDR1 SGHKS, CDR2 YYEKEE (reference sequence). The CDR3 is CASSPGGAGPDTQYF. The CDR3 DNA is TGTGCCAGCAGCCCGGGGGGGGCAGGGCCAGATACGCAGTATTTT.